Listed below are T cell receptor beta chains from one sample, sequenced in a study of shared clonotypes between healthy human individuals. Clones were sequenced by immunoSEQ multiplex PCR, and TCRdb holds only the in-frame ones, with some missing. The sample comprises around 620,000 clones, about 95% of which are singletons, and about 0.11% rests with the top ten. Sample: naive CD8+ T cells sorted from blood. These receptors all stem from a woman aged 25 to 39 in good health. Both conserved end residues are part of each CDR3. The D gene is left open where the match is weak. Where a row states a size, it is once, few, many or the class of an expanded clone; other rows omit it.

J gene: TRBJ2-7; clone size: -; V gene: TRBV27; D gene: TRBD2; CDR3 DNA: TGTGCCAGCAGTTCTTGGCTAGCGGGAGGTGAGCAGTACTTC; CDR3 protein: CASSSWLAGGEQYF
J gene: TRBJ2-1; clone size: -; V gene: TRBV30; D gene: -; CDR3 DNA: TGTGCCTGGGACGGGCCGAGTTGGAATGAGCAGTTCTTC; CDR3 protein: CAWDGPSWNEQFF
J gene: TRBJ2-1; clone size: -; V gene: TRBV27; D gene: -; CDR3 DNA: TGTGCCAGCAGTTTATCTCTGGGGACCATATACAATGAGCAGTTCTTC; CDR3 protein: CASSLSLGTIYNEQFF
J gene: TRBJ2-7; clone size: -; V gene: TRBV7-9; D gene: TRBD1; CDR3 DNA: TGTGCCAGCAGCTCCGGACAGGGGGACTACTACGAGCAGTACTTC; CDR3 protein: CASSSGQGDYYEQYF
J gene: TRBJ1-2; clone size: -; V gene: TRBV5-1; D gene: TRBD1; CDR3 DNA: TGCGCCAGCAGTCCGGACAGGAGGGATGGCTACACCTTC; CDR3 protein: CASSPDRRDGYTF
J gene: TRBJ2-7; clone size: -; V gene: TRBV7-8; D gene: TRBD1; CDR3 DNA: TGTGCCAGCAGCTTACCCGGGACAGGAACCTACGAGCAGTACTTC; CDR3 protein: CASSLPGTGTYEQYF
J gene: TRBJ2-7; clone size: -; V gene: TRBV4-1; D gene: TRBD2; CDR3 DNA: TGCGCCAGCAGCCAAGGGGGGACTAGGGCCTACGAGCAGTACTTC; CDR3 protein: CASSQGGTRAYEQYF
J gene: TRBJ1-1; clone size: -; V gene: TRBV28; D gene: -; CDR3 DNA: TGTGCCAGCAGTTTACTTCCGTTGAACACTGAAGCTTTCTTT; CDR3 protein: CASSLLPLNTEAFF
J gene: TRBJ2-1; clone size: -; V gene: TRBV19; D gene: TRBD2; CDR3 DNA: TGTGCCAGTAGTAAGCGGGGTACCTACAATGAGCAGTTCTTC; CDR3 protein: CASSKRGTYNEQFF
J gene: TRBJ2-7; clone size: -; V gene: TRBV7-9; D gene: TRBD1; CDR3 DNA: TGTGCCAGCAGTCTCAGGGACAGACCCTCCTACGAGCAGTACTTC; CDR3 protein: CASSLRDRPSYEQYF
J gene: TRBJ1-1; clone size: -; V gene: TRBV19; D gene: -; CDR3 DNA: TGTGCCAGTAGTACTCGAACTCTTGTGACAGATAAGAACACTGAAGCTTTCTTT; CDR3 protein: CASSTRTLVTDKNTEAFF
J gene: TRBJ1-5; clone size: -; V gene: TRBV7-8; D gene: -; CDR3 DNA: TGTGCCAGCAGCCCCGGACAGATTAATCAGCCCCAGCATTTT; CDR3 protein: CASSPGQINQPQHF
J gene: TRBJ1-5; clone size: -; V gene: TRBV7-6; D gene: TRBD1; CDR3 DNA: TGTGCCAGCAGCTTATTTCAGGGGGACCGGAGGAATCAGCCCCAGCATTTT; CDR3 protein: CASSLFQGDRRNQPQHF
J gene: TRBJ2-7; clone size: -; V gene: TRBV28; D gene: -; CDR3 DNA: TGTGCCAGCAGTCCCTCACTCCGCGGAGGGGGCGAGCAGTACTTC; CDR3 protein: CASSPSLRGGGEQYF
J gene: TRBJ2-7; clone size: -; V gene: TRBV29-1; D gene: TRBD2; CDR3 DNA: TGCAGCGTAAGGACTAGCGGGAGTGTCTACGAGCAGTACTTC; CDR3 protein: CSVRTSGSVYEQYF
J gene: TRBJ2-7; clone size: once; V gene: TRBV2; D gene: -; CDR3 DNA: TGTGCCAGCGAGGGGATACACTCCTACGAGCAGTACTTC; CDR3 protein: CASEGIHSYEQYF
J gene: TRBJ1-1; clone size: -; V gene: TRBV4-1; D gene: -; CDR3 DNA: TGCGCCAGCAGCCAGCTCCCTGGGGGACTCGGGCACACTGAAGCTTTCTTT; CDR3 protein: CASSQLPGGLGHTEAFF
J gene: TRBJ2-7; clone size: -; V gene: TRBV5-4; D gene: TRBD1; CDR3 DNA: TGTGCCAGCAGCGAAGAGACAGGGTACGAGCAGTACTTC; CDR3 protein: CASSEETGYEQYF
J gene: TRBJ2-7; clone size: once; V gene: TRBV15; D gene: -; CDR3 DNA: TGTGCCACCGCGGGTGGACAGTCCTACGAGCAGTACTTC; CDR3 protein: CATAGGQSYEQYF
J gene: TRBJ1-1; clone size: -; V gene: TRBV6-5; D gene: TRBD1; CDR3 DNA: TGTGCCAGCACGGCCGGGACAGGGTTATTGACTGAAGCTTTCTTT; CDR3 protein: CASTAGTGLLTEAFF
J gene: TRBJ2-1; clone size: -; V gene: TRBV11-3; D gene: TRBD1; CDR3 DNA: TGTGCCAGCAGCACACAGGGGCCGTCTGTCGATGAGCAGTTCTTC; CDR3 protein: CASSTQGPSVDEQFF
J gene: TRBJ1-1; clone size: -; V gene: TRBV5-4; D gene: -; CDR3 DNA: TGTGCCAGCAGCCCCGTCGCGAACACTGAAGCTTTCTTT; CDR3 protein: CASSPVANTEAFF
J gene: TRBJ1-1; clone size: -; V gene: TRBV6-1; D gene: -; CDR3 DNA: TGTGCCAGCAGTGATGTCACAGGCAATACTGAAGCTTTCTTT; CDR3 protein: CASSDVTGNTEAFF
J gene: TRBJ1-1; clone size: -; V gene: TRBV4-1; D gene: -; CDR3 DNA: TGCGCCAGCAGCCAGGCAGGGGACACTGAAGCTTTCTTT; CDR3 protein: CASSQAGDTEAFF
J gene: TRBJ1-1; clone size: -; V gene: TRBV25-1; D gene: -; CDR3 DNA: TGTGCCAGCAGTGCCTGGACATTCACTGAAGCTTTCTTT; CDR3 protein: CASSAWTFTEAFF